This TCR beta chain was recorded in a study of shared clonotypes between healthy human individuals (dated by TCRdb to the early 2020s). Concerning the study at large: Three men and two women, aged 18 to 49 years, made up the cohort. Per donor, leukapheresis produced somewhere between about 0.9 and 10 billion PBMCs. Per donor, three plates each were used for CD4 naive and CD4 memory, two for CD8 naive, and one for CD8 memory. The study deeply sequenced blood TCR repertoires of five healthy adults to estimate repertoire size and the extent of clonotype sharing between individuals. To increase sequencing depth and limit assay-specific biases, TCR repertoire library preparation and sequencing were carried out by different laboratories using diverse techniques. Study-wide conclusions, independent of this receptor: Rarefaction of sorted-subset datasets indicated incomplete sequencing despite the large sequencing depth. The genetic and exposure-history diversity represented was limited by the small number of donors. Naive subsets generally had larger estimated clonotype richness than memory subsets did. Sampling was restricted to blood, and TCR repertoires in tissue are likely to differ from TCR repertoires in blood. Pairwise subsampling led to the expectation that sequencing depth would affect the degree of clonotype sharing among donors. When several donors were compared, the shared fraction of clonotypes was 5% to 6.5% for naive CD4, around 3.6% for naive CD8, 2.3% for memory CD4, and under 0.5% for memory CD8. Higher generation probabilities were observed for clonotypes shared by all four sorted-subset donors than for non-shared clonotypes.

The cysteine opens and the phenylalanine closes a CDR3 of 13 amino acids. Only the CDR3 region is kept as DNA, spanning 39 bases read in frame from base 1. In the germline V gene (reference sequence), CDR1 corresponds to SGHNT and CDR2 to YYREEE. The V end gives up 4 bases and the J end 3 bases, leaving 1 base in the junction not matched to a gene. Comment on this clone: Its antigen is still unknown. Base-call qualities are not available, and no considerably larger clone is one nucleotide away. Additional DNA sequences in this sample encode the identical CDR3.

CD8 naive samples consisted of CD45RO-negative cells that were positively selected for CCR7, yielding a CD45RA+CCR7+ population without TemRA cells. Donors were healthy HIV-negative adults with no recently reported acute infections or vaccinations. All donors were Caucasian adults living in Nashville, Tennessee, USA. Blood was obtained by leukapheresis, after which PBMCs were separated by Ficoll-Histopaque density gradient centrifugation and cryopreserved in liquid nitrogen vapor phase. Analytical flow cytometry was used to check the purity and quantity of every magnetically sorted T cell population. Genomic DNA was isolated from each sorted fraction and quantified by UV absorbance on a Nanodrop 2000c. Using the deep immunoSEQ assay, TCR CDR3 regions were amplified from genomic DNA by multiplex PCR. Extracted genomic DNA from each cell subset was spread evenly across all wells of several immunoSEQ 96-well plates, with each plate serving as a replicate. For sorted subsets, each replicate PCR was loaded with around 220 ng genomic DNA, equivalent to 32,000 or so T cell genomes. Purified libraries were quantified with a Qubit 3.0 fluorometer, sized on a Bioanalyzer 2100, and re-quantified with the KAPA Library Quantification kit. Every immunoSEQ 96-well plate was sequenced on a separate single-read 150-cycle Illumina NextSeq 550 flow cell. For the original study's pipeline: Because only junctional sequences without quality scores were contained in the immunoSEQ output, filtering matching that applied to full-length reads could not be performed. Sequences were annotated with PyIR, a Python wrapper for IgBLAST v1.9, and V/J genes and CDR3 were assigned using IMGT germline references. Reads were filtered out if the reads had weak V/J assignments (E-value above 1e-6), no CDR3, stop codons, out-of-frame junctions, or ambiguous translated residues. V3J clonotypes were defined as sequences sharing an identical inferred V gene, J gene, and CDR3 amino acid sequence. To compute the percentage overlap between repertoires, the number of shared unique clonotypes was divided by the size of the smaller repertoire. Three approaches were used to assess repertoire richness: RTK rarefaction, the Chao1 estimator, and Recon v2.1 estimates of unobserved clonotypes. Generation probabilities for all TCRbeta clonotypes obtained by the gDNA method from a handful of donors were computed using OLGA. The table comes from immuneACCESS by way of TCRdb, which keeps in-frame sequences with V and J called. Part of the clones is missing from these tables; in studies checked, under half for an unresolved V gene and the rest for unknown reasons. That table furnishes V, J and clone size, whereas the DNA furnished D and trimming. This sample holds roughly 2,000,000 clones; approximately 95% were observed only once. Of the sample, 1% to 1.5% is held by the ten largest clones.

The V and J segments used are TRBV5-4 and TRBJ1-1; the junction holds 9 bases that match TRBD1. The sequenced material came from naive CD8+ T cells sorted from blood. Read against the paper, the sample's cell subset or site label means: CD45RA+CCR7+. The receptor's source is a man in his late teens or twenties in good health. At the DNA level, the sequence is TGTGCCAGCAGCCGGACAGGGGACACTGAAGCTTTCTTT. Its translation reads: CASSRTGDTEAFF.